This TCR beta chain derives from a study of OX40 agonist ivuxolimab in advanced cancers. Study information: Across the patients, intravenous ivuxolimab was delivered every 2 weeks at 0.01 to 10 mg/kg.

Here immunoSEQ multiplex PCR was the method, and the copy in TCRdb shows in-frame clones only, minus some. This table holds approximately 70,000 clones, about 90% found once. Germline values: CDR1 MDHEN, CDR2 SYDVKM. Trimming left V 4 bases short and J 4 bases short, with 11 bases between. The CDR3 extends over 14 amino acids. The starting material was CD4+ or CD8+ T cells sorted from blood, obtained in a trial of the OX40 agonist ivuxolimab. V and J are TRBV28 and TRBJ2-1; D might be TRBD1 or TRBD2, each matching 5 bases. The sequence derives from an adult with an advanced solid tumor such as melanoma, head and neck, liver or kidney cancer. The CDR3 protein is CASSSRDPYNEQFF. The CDR3 region has the DNA TGTGCCAGCAGTTCAAGGGACCCGTACAATGAGCAGTTCTTC.